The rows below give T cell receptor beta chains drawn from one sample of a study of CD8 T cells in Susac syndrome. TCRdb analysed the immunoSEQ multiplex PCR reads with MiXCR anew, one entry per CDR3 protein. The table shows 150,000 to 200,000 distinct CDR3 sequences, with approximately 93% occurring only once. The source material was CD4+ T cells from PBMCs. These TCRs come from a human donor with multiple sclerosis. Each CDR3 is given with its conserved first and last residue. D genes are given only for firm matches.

CDR3 DNA: TGCGCCACCAAAGGGGCGGAGACCCAGTACTTC
CDR3 protein: CATKGAETQYF
V gene: TRBV5-1
J gene: TRBJ2-5
D gene: -

CDR3 DNA: TGTGCCAGCGCATCGTCAGGGGTTTCTGGGGCCAACGTCCTGACTTTC
CDR3 protein: CASASSGVSGANVLTF
V gene: TRBV6-1
J gene: TRBJ2-6
D gene: -

CDR3 DNA: TGTGCCAGCAGCCCCCGCCAGGCGGGGGTGAGCTACGAGCAGTACTTC
CDR3 protein: CASSPRQAGVSYEQYF
V gene: TRBV3-1
J gene: TRBJ2-7
D gene: TRBD2

CDR3 DNA: TGTGCCAGCAGCCCCCCCACGGGGCAGGTGACCGGGGAGCTGTTTTTT
CDR3 protein: CASSPPTGQVTGELFF
V gene: TRBV7-9
J gene: TRBJ2-2
D gene: -

CDR3 DNA: TGTGCCAGCAGTTTATTGGGGGAGACTAATGAAAAACTGTTTTTT
CDR3 protein: CASSLLGETNEKLFF
V gene: TRBV27
J gene: TRBJ1-4
D gene: -

CDR3 DNA: TGTGCCAGCAGCTGGGGACAAATCAATCAGCCCCAGCATTTT
CDR3 protein: CASSWGQINQPQHF
V gene: TRBV28
J gene: TRBJ1-5
D gene: -

CDR3 DNA: TGTGCCAGCAGCCCCAGCGGGCTAGCGGGGGGCCAAGAGACCCAGTACTTC
CDR3 protein: CASSPSGLAGGQETQYF
V gene: TRBV3-1
J gene: TRBJ2-5
D gene: TRBD2

CDR3 DNA: TGTGCCAGCGCCCAACGACAGGGCGGTTGGGGCTACACCTTC
CDR3 protein: CASAQRQGGWGYTF
V gene: TRBV2
J gene: TRBJ1-2
D gene: TRBD1

CDR3 DNA: TGTGCCAGCAGTTTATCCCCCACGGAGGGGAATGAAAAACTGTTTTTT
CDR3 protein: CASSLSPTEGNEKLFF
V gene: TRBV27
J gene: TRBJ1-4
D gene: -

CDR3 DNA: TGTGCCACCAGTGATCGACAGCCCAATCAGCCCCAGCATTTT
CDR3 protein: CATSDRQPNQPQHF
V gene: TRBV24-1
J gene: TRBJ1-5
D gene: -